The TCR beta chain described here comes from a study of liver allograft versus peripheral blood T cells. The overall study: Comparisons were made between T cell receptor repertoires found in transplanted livers and those circulating in recipients' peripheral blood. Study-wide points: Intragraft liver T cell receptor repertoires reportedly differed from peripheral blood repertoires.

V was pared by 7 bases and J by 3 bases, with 6 bases of the junction left unmatched. Per the germline V gene, CDR1 is MNHNS and CDR2 is SASEGT. The CDR3 covers 15 residues. This clonotype was seen ten or more times. What it binds is not known. TCRdb independently ran MiXCR on the reads; one entry per CDR3 protein. The sample includes 6,600 or so distinct CDR3 sequences, roughly a sixth of them seen just once. The sequence was obtained from a human patient who had a liver transplant. T cells may partly derive from the graft donor. This chain connects TRBV6-1 to TRBJ1-1; 12 bases map to TRBD1. CDR3 amino acids: CASIGTGGIHTEAFF. In nucleotides, the CDR3 is TGTGCCAGCATTGGGACAGGGGGCATTCACACTGAAGCTTTCTTT.